This T cell receptor (beta chain) was sequenced in a study of cytomegalovirus exposure and HLA in healthy donors. General study points: Rarity characterized most TCR sequences, yet some public TCRs appeared in many donors. A missense DCLRE1C variant was associated with V- and J-gene trimming of TCR beta chains in a later analysis, and an independent cohort replicated the association. The study labeled fewer than 200 TCR beta chains cytomegalovirus-associated.

PCR used 60 Vbeta primers and 13 Jbeta primers. Sequenced by immunoSEQ multiplex PCR; TCRdb stores in-frame clones only, minus some. The sample gives around 200,000 clones, about three quarters of which show up once; around 2.9% is in the top ten. Points on this clone: The target antigen is unknown.

This CDR3 has 15 amino acids. Germline CDR1 MRHNA, CDR2 SNTAGT. V was clipped by 1 base and J by 0 bases, with 8 bases between them. This TCR derives from a woman between 55 and 75 years old in good health and CMV-seropositive. The V call is TRBV6-4, the J call TRBJ2-3; D might be TRBD1 (6 bases). The sequenced sample consisted of PBMCs. The chain's CDR3 is CASSDLGASTDTQYF. DNA of the CDR3: TGTGCCAGCAGTGACTTGGGGGCCAGCACAGATACGCAGTATTTT.